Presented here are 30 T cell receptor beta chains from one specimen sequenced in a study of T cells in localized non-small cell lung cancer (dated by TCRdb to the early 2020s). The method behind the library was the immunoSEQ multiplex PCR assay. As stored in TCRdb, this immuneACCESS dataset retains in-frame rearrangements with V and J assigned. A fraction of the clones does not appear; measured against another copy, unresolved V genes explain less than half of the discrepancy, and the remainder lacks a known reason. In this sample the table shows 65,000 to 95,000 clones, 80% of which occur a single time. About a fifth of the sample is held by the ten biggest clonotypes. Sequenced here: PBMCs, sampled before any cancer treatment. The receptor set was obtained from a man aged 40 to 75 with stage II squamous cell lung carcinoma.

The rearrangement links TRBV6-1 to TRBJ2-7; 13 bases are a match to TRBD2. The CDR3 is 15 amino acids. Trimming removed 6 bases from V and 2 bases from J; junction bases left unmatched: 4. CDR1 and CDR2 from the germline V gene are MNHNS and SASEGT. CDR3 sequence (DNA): TGTGCCAGCAGCGACGGGACTAGCGGGGCCTACGAGCAGTACTTC. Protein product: CASSDGTSGAYEQYF.

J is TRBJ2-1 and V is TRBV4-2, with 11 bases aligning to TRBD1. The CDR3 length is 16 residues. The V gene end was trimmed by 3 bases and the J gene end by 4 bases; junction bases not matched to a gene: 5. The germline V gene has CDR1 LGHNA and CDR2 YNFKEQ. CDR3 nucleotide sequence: TGTGCCAGCAGCCAGGATCGGGACAGGGGGTACAATGAGCAGTTCTTC. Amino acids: CASSQDRDRGYNEQFF.

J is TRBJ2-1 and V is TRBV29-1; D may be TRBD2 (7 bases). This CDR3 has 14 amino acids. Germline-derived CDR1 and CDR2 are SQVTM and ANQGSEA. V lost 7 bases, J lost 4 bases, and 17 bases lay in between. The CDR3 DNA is TGCAGCGCCCTAAGGGGGGGCCCGTACAATGAGCAGTTCTTC. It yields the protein CSALRGGPYNEQFF.

The CDR3 DNA reads TGTGCCAGCAGGCATACCGGGACAGGGGCATTCACTGAAGCTTTCTTT. Protein sequence: CASRHTGTGAFTEAFF. The chain employs TRBV6-6 and TRBJ1-1, with TRBD1 identical over 10 bases. With V trimmed by 6 bases and J by 4 bases, 11 bases remained unmatched. The germline CDR1 and CDR2 sequences are MNHNY and SVGAGI (reference sequence). This CDR3 region has 16 residues.

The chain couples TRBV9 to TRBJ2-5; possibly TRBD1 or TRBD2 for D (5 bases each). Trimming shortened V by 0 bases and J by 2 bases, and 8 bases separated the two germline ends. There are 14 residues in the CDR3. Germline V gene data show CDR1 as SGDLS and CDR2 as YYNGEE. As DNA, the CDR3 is TGTGCCAGCAGCGTAGTGGGGGAACAAGAGACCCAGTACTTC. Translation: CASSVVGEQETQYF.

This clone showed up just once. The CDR3 region is CAGRDSRSQYF. Here the CDR3 DNA reads TGTGCCGGCCGGGATTCCCGATCCCAGTACTTC. The chain is built from TRBV30 and TRBJ2-5; D is possibly TRBD2 (5 bases). CDR1 GTSNPN and CDR2 SVGIG come from the germline V gene (reference sequence). This CDR3 is 11 amino acids long. With 8 bases removed from V and 9 bases from J, the gap between germline ends came to 16 bases.

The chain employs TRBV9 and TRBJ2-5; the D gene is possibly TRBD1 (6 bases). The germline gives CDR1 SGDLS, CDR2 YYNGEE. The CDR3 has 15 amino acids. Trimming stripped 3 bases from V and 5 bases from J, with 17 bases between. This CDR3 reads CASSATNTGLETQYF. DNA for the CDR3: TGTGCCAGCAGCGCTACAAATACAGGGCTCGAGACCCAGTACTTC.

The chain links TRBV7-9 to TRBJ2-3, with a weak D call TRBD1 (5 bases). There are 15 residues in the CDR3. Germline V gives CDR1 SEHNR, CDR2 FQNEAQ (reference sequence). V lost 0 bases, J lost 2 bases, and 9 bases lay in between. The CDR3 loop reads CASSLAGANTDTQYF. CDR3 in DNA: TGTGCCAGCAGCTTAGCAGGGGCTAACACAGATACGCAGTATTTT.

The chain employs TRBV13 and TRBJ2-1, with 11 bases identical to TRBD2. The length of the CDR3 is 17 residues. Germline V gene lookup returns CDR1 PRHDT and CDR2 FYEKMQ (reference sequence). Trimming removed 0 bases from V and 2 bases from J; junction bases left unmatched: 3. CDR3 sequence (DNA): TGTGCCAGCAGCTTAGGTCCTAGCGGGGGGACCTACAATGAGCAGTTCTTC. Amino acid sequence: CASSLGPSGGTYNEQFF. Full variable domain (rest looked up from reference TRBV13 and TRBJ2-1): AAGVIQSPRHLIKEKRETATLKCYPIPRHDTVYWYQQGPGQDPQFLISFYEKMQSDKGSIPDRFSAQQFSDYHSELNMSSLELGDSALYFCASSLGPSGGTYNEQFFGPGTRLTVL.

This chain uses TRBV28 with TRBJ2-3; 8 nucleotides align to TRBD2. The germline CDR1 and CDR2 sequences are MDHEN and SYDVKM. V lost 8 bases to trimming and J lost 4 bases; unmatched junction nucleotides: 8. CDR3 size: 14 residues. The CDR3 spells CASSLGGAPDTQYF. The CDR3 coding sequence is TGTGCCAGCTCCCTCGGGGGGGCCCCAGATACGCAGTATTTT.

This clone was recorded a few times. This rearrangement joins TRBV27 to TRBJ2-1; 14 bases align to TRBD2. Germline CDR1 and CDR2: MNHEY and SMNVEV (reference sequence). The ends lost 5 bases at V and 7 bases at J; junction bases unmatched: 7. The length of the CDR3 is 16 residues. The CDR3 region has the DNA TGTGCCAGCAGTCCTGGGACTAGCGGGAGTACAAATGAGCAGTTCTTC. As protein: CASSPGTSGSTNEQFF.

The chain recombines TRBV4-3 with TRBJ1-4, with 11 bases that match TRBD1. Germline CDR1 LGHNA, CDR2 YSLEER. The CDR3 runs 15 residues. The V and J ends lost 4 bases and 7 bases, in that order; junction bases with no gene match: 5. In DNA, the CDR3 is TGCGCCAGCAGCCCGCGGACAGGGGGCGGTGAAAAACTGTTTTTT. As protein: CASSPRTGGGEKLFF.

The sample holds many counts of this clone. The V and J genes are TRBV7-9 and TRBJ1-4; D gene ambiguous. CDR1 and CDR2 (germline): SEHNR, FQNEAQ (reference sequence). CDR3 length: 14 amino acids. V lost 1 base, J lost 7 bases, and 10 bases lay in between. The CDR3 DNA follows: TGTGCCAGCAGCTTAGAAGGTTTGGGTGAAAAACTGTTTTTT. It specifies CASSLEGLGEKLFF.

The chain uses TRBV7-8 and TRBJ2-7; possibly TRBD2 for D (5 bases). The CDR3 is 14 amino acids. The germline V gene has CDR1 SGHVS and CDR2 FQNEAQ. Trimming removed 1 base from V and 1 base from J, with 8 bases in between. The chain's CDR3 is CASSLGTASYEQYF. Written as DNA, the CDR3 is TGTGCCAGCAGCTTAGGGACTGCATCCTACGAGCAGTACTTC.

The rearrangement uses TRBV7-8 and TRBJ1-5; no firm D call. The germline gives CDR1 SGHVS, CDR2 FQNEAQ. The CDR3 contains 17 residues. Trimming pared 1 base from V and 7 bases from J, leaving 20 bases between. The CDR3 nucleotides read TGTGCCAGCAGCTTAGTGTCTTCGTTCGGGCTGGAACAGCCCCAGCATTTT. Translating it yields CASSLVSSFGLEQPQHF.

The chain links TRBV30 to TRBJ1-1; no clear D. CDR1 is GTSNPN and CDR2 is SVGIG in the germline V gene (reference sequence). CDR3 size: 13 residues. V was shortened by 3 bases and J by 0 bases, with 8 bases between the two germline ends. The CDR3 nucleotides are TGTGCCTGGAGCCCGATCATGAACACTGAAGCTTTCTTT. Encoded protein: CAWSPIMNTEAFF.

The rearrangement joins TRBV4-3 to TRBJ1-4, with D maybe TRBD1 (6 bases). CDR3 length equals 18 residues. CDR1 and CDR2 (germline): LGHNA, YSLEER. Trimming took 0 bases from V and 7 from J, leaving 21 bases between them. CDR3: CASSQEGPRGGGSEKLFF. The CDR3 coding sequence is TGCGCCAGCAGCCAAGAGGGGCCCCGGGGAGGGGGAAGTGAAAAACTGTTTTTT.

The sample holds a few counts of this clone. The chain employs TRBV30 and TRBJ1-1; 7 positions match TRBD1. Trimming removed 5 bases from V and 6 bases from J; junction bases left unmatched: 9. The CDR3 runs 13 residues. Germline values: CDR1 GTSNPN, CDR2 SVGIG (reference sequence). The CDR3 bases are TGTGCCTGGGACAGGGAAGGAGGCGCTGAAGCTTTCTTT. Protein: CAWDREGGAEAFF.

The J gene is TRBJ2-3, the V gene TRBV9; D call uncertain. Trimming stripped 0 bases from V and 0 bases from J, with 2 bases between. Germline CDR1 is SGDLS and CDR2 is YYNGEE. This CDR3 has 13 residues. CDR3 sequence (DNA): TGTGCCAGCAGCGTAGCTAGCACAGATACGCAGTATTTT. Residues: CASSVASTDTQYF.

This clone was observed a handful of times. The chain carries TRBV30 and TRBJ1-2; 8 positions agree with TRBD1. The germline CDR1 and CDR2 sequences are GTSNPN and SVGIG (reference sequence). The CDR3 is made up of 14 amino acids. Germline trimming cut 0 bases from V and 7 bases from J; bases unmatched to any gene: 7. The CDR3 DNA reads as TGTGCCTGGAGTGTTACAGGGGGGATAGTTGGCTACACCTTC. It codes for CAWSVTGGIVGYTF.

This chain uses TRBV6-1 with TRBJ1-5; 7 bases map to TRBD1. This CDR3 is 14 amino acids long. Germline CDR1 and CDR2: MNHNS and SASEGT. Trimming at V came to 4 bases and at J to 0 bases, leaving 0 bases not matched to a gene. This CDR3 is CASSGTGSNQPQHF. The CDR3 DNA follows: TGTGCCAGCAGTGGGACAGGTAGCAATCAGCCCCAGCATTTT.

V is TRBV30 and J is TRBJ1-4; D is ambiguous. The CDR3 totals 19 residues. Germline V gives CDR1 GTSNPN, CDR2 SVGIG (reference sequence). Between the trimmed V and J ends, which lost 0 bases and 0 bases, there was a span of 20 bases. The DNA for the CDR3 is TGTGCCTGGAGTGTACTGGGGAGTCGTTATTCTACAACTAATGAAAAACTGTTTTTT. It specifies CAWSVLGSRYSTTNEKLFF.

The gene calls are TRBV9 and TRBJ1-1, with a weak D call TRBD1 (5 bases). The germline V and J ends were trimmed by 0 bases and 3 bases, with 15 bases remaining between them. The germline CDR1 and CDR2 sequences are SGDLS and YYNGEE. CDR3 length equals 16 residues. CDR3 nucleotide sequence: TGTGCCAGCAGCGTAGGAGGGGTGGGGTATGACACTGAAGCTTTCTTT. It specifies CASSVGGVGYDTEAFF.

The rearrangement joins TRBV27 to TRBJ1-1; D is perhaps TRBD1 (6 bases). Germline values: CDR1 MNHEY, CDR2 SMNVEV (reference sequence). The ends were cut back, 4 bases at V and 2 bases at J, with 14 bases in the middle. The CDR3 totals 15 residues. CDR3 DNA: TGTGCCAGCAGTTCTCCGAAACAGGGAAACACTGAAGCTTTCTTT. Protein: CASSSPKQGNTEAFF.

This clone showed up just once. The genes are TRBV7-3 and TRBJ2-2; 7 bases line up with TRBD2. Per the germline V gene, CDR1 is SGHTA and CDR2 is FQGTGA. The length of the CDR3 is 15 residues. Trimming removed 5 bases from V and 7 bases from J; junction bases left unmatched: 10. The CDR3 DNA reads TGTGCCAGCAGCCCTCGTGGGCGGGAGTTCGGGGAGCTGTTTTTT. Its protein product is CASSPRGREFGELFF.

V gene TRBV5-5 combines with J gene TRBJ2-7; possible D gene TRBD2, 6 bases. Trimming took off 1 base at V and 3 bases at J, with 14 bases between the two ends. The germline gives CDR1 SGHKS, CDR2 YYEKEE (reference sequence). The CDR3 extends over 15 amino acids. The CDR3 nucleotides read TGTGCCAGCAGCTTGATTCCGGGAGAGGGCTACGAGCAGTACTTC. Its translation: CASSLIPGEGYEQYF.

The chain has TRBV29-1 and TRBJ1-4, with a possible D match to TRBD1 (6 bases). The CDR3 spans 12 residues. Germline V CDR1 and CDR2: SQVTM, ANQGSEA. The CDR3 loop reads CSVTGRNEKLFF. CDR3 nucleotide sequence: TGCAGTGTCACAGGGCGGAATGAAAAACTGTTTTTT. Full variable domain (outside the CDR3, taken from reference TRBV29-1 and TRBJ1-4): SAVISQKPSRDICQRGTSLTIQCQVDSQVTMMFWYRQQPGQSLTLIATANQGSEATYESGFVIDKFPISRPNLTFSTLTVSNMSPEDSSIYLCSVTGRNEKLFFGSGTQLSVL.

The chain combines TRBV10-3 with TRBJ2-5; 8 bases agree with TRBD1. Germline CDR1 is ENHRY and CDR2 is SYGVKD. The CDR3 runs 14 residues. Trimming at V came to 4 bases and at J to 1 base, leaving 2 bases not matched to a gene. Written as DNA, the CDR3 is TGTGCCATCAGTGGGGACAGGTTCCAAGAGACCCAGTACTTC. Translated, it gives CAISGDRFQETQYF.

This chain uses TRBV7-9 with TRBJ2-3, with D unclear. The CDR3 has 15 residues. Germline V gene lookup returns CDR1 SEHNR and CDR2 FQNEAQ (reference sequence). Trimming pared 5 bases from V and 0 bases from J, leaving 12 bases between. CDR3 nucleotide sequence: TGTGCCAGCAGCCCGACCGAGACTAGCACAGATACGCAGTATTTT. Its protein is CASSPTETSTDTQYF. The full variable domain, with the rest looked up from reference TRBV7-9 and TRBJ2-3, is DTGVSQNPRHKITKRGQNVTFRCDPISEHNRLYWYRQTLGQGPEFLTYFQNEAQLEKSRLLSDRFSAERPKGSFSTLEIQRTEQGDSAMYLCASSPTETSTDTQYFGPGTRLTVL.

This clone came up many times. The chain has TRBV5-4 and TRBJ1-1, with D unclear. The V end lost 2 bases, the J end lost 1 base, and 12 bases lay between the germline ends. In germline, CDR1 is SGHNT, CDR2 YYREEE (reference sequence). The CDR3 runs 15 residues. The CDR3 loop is CASSFKTYGNTEAFF. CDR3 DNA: TGTGCCAGCAGCTTCAAAACCTACGGGAACACTGAAGCTTTCTTT.